A single T cell receptor beta chain is shown here with its context. Its specificity is unknown. Trimming shortened V by 1 base and J by 4 bases, and 14 bases separated the two germline ends. Germline-derived CDR1 and CDR2 are MGHRA and YSYEKL. The CDR3 has 15 amino acids. Carried by the TCR beta cDNA libraries were unique molecular identifiers. From the PCR reads, TCRdb called clonotypes with MiXCR, one entry per CDR3 protein. The sample holds 500,000 to 600,000 distinct CDR3 sequences, roughly two fifths seen once. This sample stems from a study of post-analysis software for immune sequencing data. About the study: The disease courses covered relapsing-remitting, secondary progressive and progressive-relapsing multiple sclerosis.

Findings and caveats of the study: A significant reduction in normalized Chao1 diversity was observed in multiple sclerosis patients versus controls. Analysis by F measure revealed that same-batch samples clustered strongly together. Compared with controls, patients had more of about 5 TRBV segments, including TRBV5-6, TRBV5-1 and TRBV20-1.

This TCR came from a girl aged 10 to 17 with multiple sclerosis. This chain uses TRBV4-1 with TRBJ2-7; maybe TRBD1 (5 bases). Sequenced sample: blood. This chain's CDR3 is CASSQGGTGTYEQYF. The CDR3 region has the DNA TGCGCCAGCAGCCAAGGAGGAACAGGAACTTACGAGCAGTACTTC.